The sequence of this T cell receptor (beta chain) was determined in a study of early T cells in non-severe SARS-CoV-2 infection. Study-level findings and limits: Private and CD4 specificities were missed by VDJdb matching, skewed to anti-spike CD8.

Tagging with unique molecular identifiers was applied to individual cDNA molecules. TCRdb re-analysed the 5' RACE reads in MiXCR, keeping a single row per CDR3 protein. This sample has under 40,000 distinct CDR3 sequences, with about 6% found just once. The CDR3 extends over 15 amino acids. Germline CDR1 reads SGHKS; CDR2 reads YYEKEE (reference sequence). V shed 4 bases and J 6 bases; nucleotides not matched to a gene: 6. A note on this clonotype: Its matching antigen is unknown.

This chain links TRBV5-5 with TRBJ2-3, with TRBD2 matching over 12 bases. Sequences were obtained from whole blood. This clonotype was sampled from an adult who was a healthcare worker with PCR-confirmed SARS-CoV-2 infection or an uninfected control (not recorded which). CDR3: CASSPRLAGEDTQYF. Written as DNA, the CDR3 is TGTGCCAGCAGCCCAAGACTAGCGGGAGAGGATACGCAGTATTTT.